This T cell receptor (beta chain) is drawn from a study of blood T cell repertoires in COVID-19. V dropped 7 bases and J dropped 0 bases, with 9 bases sitting between them. Per the germline V gene, CDR1 is GTSNPN and CDR2 is SVGIG (reference sequence). There are 12 residues in the CDR3. Clinical histories supplied by participants themselves formed the basis of cohort assignment. Libraries were prepared by immunoSEQ multiplex PCR; TCRdb keeps only in-frame clonotypes and omits some of them. The sample has about 260,000 clones; 80% to 90% are singletons. The sample consisted of PBMCs or T cells enriched from blood (not recorded which). The chain employs TRBV30 and TRBJ1-1; possible D gene TRBD1, 5 bases. This TCR derives from a woman under 40 with acute COVID-19. The CDR3 bases are TGTGCCTCGAACAGGATGAACACTGAAGCTTTCTTT. Amino acids: CASNRMNTEAFF.